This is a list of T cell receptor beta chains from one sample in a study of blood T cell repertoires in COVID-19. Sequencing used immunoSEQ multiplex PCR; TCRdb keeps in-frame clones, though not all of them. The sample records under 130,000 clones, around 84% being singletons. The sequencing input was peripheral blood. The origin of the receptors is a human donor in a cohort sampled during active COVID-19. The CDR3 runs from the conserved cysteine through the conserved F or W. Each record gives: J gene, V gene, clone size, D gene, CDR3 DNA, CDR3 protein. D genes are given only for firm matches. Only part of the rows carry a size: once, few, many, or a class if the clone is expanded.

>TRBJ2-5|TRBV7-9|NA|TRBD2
TGTGCCAGCAGTTTAGGCGGGTCTAGCGGGGAATCGGGCGAGACCCAGTACTTC
CASSLGGSSGESGETQYF
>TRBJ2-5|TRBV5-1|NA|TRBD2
TGCGCCAGCAGCTTGGCCCAGCGGGAGAGTCCCCAGTACTTC
CASSLAQRESPQYF
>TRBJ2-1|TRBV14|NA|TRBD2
TGTGCCAGCAGCCAAGTTAGCGGGAACAATGAGCAGTTCTTC
CASSQVSGNNEQFF
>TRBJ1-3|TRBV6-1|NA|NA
TGTGCCAGCAGTGAGAGCGGTATCTCTGGAAACACCATATATTTT
CASSESGISGNTIYF
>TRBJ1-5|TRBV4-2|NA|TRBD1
TGTGCCAGCAGCGAAGGGGGACAGGGTGATCAGCCCCAGCATTTT
CASSEGGQGDQPQHF
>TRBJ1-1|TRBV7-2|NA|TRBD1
TGTGCCAGCAGCCTGCAGGGGGGAAACACTGAAGCTTTCTTT
CASSLQGGNTEAFF
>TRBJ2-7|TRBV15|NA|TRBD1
TGTGCCACCAGACGGGACAGGGGTCAGGGGGAGCAGTACTTC
CATRRDRGQGEQYF
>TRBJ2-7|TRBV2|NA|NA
TGTGCCAGCACGGGGGATGTCTCCTACGAGCAGTACTTC
CASTGDVSYEQYF
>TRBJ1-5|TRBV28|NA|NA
TGTGCCAGCAGTGATGACAGGCGCCCCCAGAATCAGCCCCAGCATTTT
CASSDDRRPQNQPQHF
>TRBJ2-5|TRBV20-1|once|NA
TGCAGTGCGGCAGTCCAAGAGACCCAGTACTTC
CSAAVQETQYF